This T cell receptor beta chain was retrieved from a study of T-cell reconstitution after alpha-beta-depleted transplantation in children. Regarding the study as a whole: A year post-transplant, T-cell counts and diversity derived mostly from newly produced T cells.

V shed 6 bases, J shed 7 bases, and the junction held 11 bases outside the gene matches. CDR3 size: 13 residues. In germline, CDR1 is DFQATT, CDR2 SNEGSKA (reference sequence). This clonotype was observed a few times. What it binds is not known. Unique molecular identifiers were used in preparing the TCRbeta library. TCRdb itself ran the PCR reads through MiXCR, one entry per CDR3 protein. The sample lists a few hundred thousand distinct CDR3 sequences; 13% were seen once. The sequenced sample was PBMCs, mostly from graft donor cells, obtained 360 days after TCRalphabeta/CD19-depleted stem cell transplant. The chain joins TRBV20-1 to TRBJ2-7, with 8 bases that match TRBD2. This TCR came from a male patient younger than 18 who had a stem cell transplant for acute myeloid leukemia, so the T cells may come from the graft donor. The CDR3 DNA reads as TGCAGTGCGGGGGGAGCGGGAGACGGGGAGCAGTACTTC. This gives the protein CSAGGAGDGEQYF.